Presented here are 23 T cell receptor beta chains from one specimen sequenced in a study of shared clonotypes between healthy human individuals. This table comes from immunoSEQ multiplex PCR, and its TCRdb copy is limited to in-frame clones, with some not included. The sample has 2 million to 2.5 million clones, approximately 93% seen once. Material: naive CD4+ T cells from PBMCs. Specified subset: CD45RA+ positively selected. The origin of the receptors is a man aged 18 to 30 in good health. Some clones in this sample may be carry-over from other donors' samples.

A remark on this clone: Other nucleotide sequences from this sample produce the same CDR3. This rearrangement joins TRBV7-2 to TRBJ2-5; D uncertain. The germline CDR1 and CDR2 sequences are SGHTA and FQGNSA. Trimming left V 4 bases short and J 5 bases short, with 11 bases between. The CDR3 spans 13 residues. The CDR3 is CASSSPGGETQYF. The CDR3 coding sequence is TGTGCCAGCAGCTCGCCGGGTGGTGAGACCCAGTACTTC.

The rearrangement uses TRBV28 and TRBJ2-7, with no clear D. Germline lookup yields CDR1 MDHEN and CDR2 SYDVKM. V lost 8 bases and J 1 base, leaving 15 bases between the germline ends. The CDR3 totals 14 residues. The chain's CDR3 is CASLDPDRSYEQYF. For the CDR3, the DNA is TGTGCCAGCCTGGACCCAGACCGTTCCTACGAGCAGTACTTC.

V gene TRBV28 combines with J gene TRBJ2-7; TRBD1 aligns across 11 bases. The CDR3 is made up of 15 amino acids. From germline, CDR1 is MDHEN and CDR2 SYDVKM. After removal of 6 bases from V and 7 bases from J, the junction contained 11 bases not matched to a gene. CDR3 sequence (DNA): TGTGCCAGCAGGCGGACAGGGGGCAGTACGAGGGAGCAGTACTTC. Its protein is CASRRTGGSTREQYF. The full variable domain, with the rest looked up from reference TRBV28 and TRBJ2-7, is DVKVTQSSRYLVKRTGEKVFLECVQDMDHENMFWYRQDPGLGLRLIYFSYDVKMKEKGDIPEGYSVSREKKERFSLILESASTNQTSMYLCASRRTGGSTREQYFGPGTRLTVT.

The rearrangement joins TRBV19 to TRBJ2-7; D is possibly TRBD2 (6 bases). The length of the CDR3 is 13 residues. Trimming cost V 3 bases and J 4 bases, with 10 bases left between them. Germline lookup yields CDR1 LNHDA and CDR2 SQIVND (reference sequence). The CDR3: CASSMAGRYEQYF. In nucleotides, the CDR3 is TGTGCCAGTAGTATGGCGGGAAGATACGAGCAGTACTTC.

V gene TRBV4-2 combines with J gene TRBJ1-2; TRBD1 aligns across 8 bases. CDR1 is LGHNA, CDR2 YNFKEQ, per germline. This CDR3 is 17 amino acids long. After removal of 1 base from V and 8 bases from J, the junction contained 15 bases not matched to a gene. The CDR3 DNA reads TGTGCCAGCAGCCAAGCTGGATTTCGGCAGGGGGCGTCGGGCTACACCTTC. Its protein product is CASSQAGFRQGASGYTF.

The chain joins TRBV7-9 to TRBJ2-7; 11 nucleotides align to TRBD2. The ends lost 8 bases at V and 1 base at J; junction bases unmatched: 4. Per the germline V gene, CDR1 is SEHNR and CDR2 is FQNEAQ (reference sequence). The CDR3 covers 14 residues. DNA of the CDR3: TGTGCCAGCCAGACTAGCGGGGCTTCCTACGAGCAGTACTTC. Translation: CASQTSGASYEQYF.

This sequence joins TRBV11-2 and TRBJ2-1, with TRBD2 as a possible D gene (5 bases). The CDR3 sequence is 13 residues long. The V end was cut by 5 bases, the J end by 4 bases, with 9 bases between. Germline V gene lookup returns CDR1 SGHAT and CDR2 FQNNGV. The DNA of the CDR3 is TGTGCCAGCAGCGATCGAGGGTACAATGAGCAGTTCTTC. Protein sequence: CASSDRGYNEQFF.

The chain couples TRBV28 to TRBJ1-1; weak D call: TRBD1 (5 bases). V lost 6 bases to trimming and J lost 5 bases, with 22 bases between them. The germline gives CDR1 MDHEN, CDR2 SYDVKM. The CDR3 contains 16 residues. The CDR3 nucleotides are TGTGCCAGCAGGTTTCAATCAGGGTTCCGTGGGACTGAAGCTTTCTTT. It yields the protein CASRFQSGFRGTEAFF.

The V and J genes are TRBV7-9 and TRBJ2-2; TRBD2 matches 9 bases. This CDR3 is 17 amino acids long. Germline V CDR1 and CDR2: SEHNR, FQNEAQ (reference sequence). Trimming cost V 5 bases and J 5 bases; bases outside gene matches: 12. CDR3 nucleotide sequence: TGTGCCAGCAGCCGCGTCCTTAGCGGGAGTGATACCGGGGAGCTGTTTTTT. Translating it yields CASSRVLSGSDTGELFF.

This chain uses TRBV6-1 with TRBJ1-2, with D maybe TRBD1 (5 bases). CDR3 length equals 14 residues. V lost 0 bases and J lost 4, with 9 bases in between. Germline values: CDR1 MNHNS, CDR2 SASEGT. The DNA for the CDR3 is TGTGCCAGCAGTGAAGCGTACACAGGCTATGGCTACACCTTC. This sequence encodes CASSEAYTGYGYTF.

In this sample, this clone turned up once. Other DNA sequences from this sample encode an identical CDR3 as well. The gene calls are TRBV5-4 and TRBJ2-7, with 7 bases fitting TRBD1. V shed 4 bases, J shed 1 base, and the junction held 5 bases outside the gene matches. CDR3 length equals 14 residues. CDR1 is SGHNT and CDR2 is YYREEE in the germline V gene (reference sequence). Here the CDR3 reads CASSPRDRSYEQYF. The DNA of the CDR3 is TGTGCCAGCAGCCCACGGGACAGATCCTACGAGCAGTACTTC.

The chain links TRBV5-1 to TRBJ1-1; D gene ambiguous. CDR1 and CDR2 from the germline V gene are SGHRS and YFSETQ. Trimming removed 0 bases from V and 0 bases from J, with 6 bases in between. This CDR3 has 14 residues. The CDR3 reads CASSLDILNTEAFF. The CDR3 DNA reads as TGCGCCAGCAGCTTGGATATCTTGAACACTGAAGCTTTCTTT.

This sequence joins TRBV28 and TRBJ2-7; 11 nucleotides match TRBD1. CDR1 is MDHEN, CDR2 SYDVKM, per germline. The V and J ends lost 6 bases and 6 bases, in that order; junction bases with no gene match: 10. The CDR3 consists of 15 residues. This CDR3 is CASSRRTGGLGEQYF. In nucleotides, the CDR3 is TGTGCCAGCAGCCGCCGGACAGGGGGCTTGGGCGAGCAGTACTTC.

The rearrangement links TRBV2 to TRBJ1-1, with 10 bases lining up with TRBD1. This CDR3 comprises 17 residues. V shed 6 bases, J shed 0 bases, and the junction held 10 bases outside the gene matches. Germline V gene data show CDR1 as SNHLY and CDR2 as FYNNEI. The CDR3, as DNA: TGTGCCAGCAGACCCGGGACAGGGGCATCTCTGAACACTGAAGCTTTCTTT. It codes for CASRPGTGASLNTEAFF.

The chain is built from TRBV7-9 and TRBJ2-6; 13 bases are a match to TRBD2. V gave up 5 bases and J gave up 0 bases; unmatched junction bases: 4. CDR3 length: 18 residues. Per germline, CDR1 SEHNR and CDR2 FQNEAQ (reference sequence). CDR3 protein: CASSKTSGRGSGANVLTF. CDR3 DNA: TGTGCCAGCAGCAAAACTAGCGGGAGGGGCTCTGGGGCCAACGTCCTGACTTTC.

V gene TRBV10-3 combines with J gene TRBJ1-2; TRBD1 agrees at 7 bases. V was clipped by 2 bases and J by 5 bases; unmatched bases: 5. This CDR3 is built from 14 residues. Germline V CDR1 and CDR2: ENHRY, SYGVKD. CDR3 residues: CAISETQGRYGYTF. In DNA form, the CDR3 reads TGTGCCATCAGTGAGACACAGGGGCGGTATGGCTACACCTTC.

The chain carries TRBV18 and TRBJ2-5; the D gene could be TRBD1 or TRBD2 (5 bases each). V lost 4 bases to trimming and J lost 3 bases, with 15 bases between them. The CDR3 loop spans 15 amino acids. CDR1 KGHSH and CDR2 LQKENI come from the germline V gene. The CDR3 DNA reads as TGTGCCAGCTCACTTGCCCGGGACGGAAAAGAGACCCAGTACTTC. It encodes CASSLARDGKETQYF.

The V call is TRBV6-5, the J call TRBJ2-5, with TRBD1 matching over 8 bases. The germline V gene has CDR1 MNHEY and CDR2 SVGAGI. V lost 6 bases and J lost 3; bases outside the gene matches: 6. The CDR3 loop spans 14 amino acids. The CDR3 loop reads CASSRDRPEETQYF. The CDR3 coding sequence is TGTGCCAGCAGCCGGGACAGGCCGGAAGAGACCCAGTACTTC.

This clone was seen just once. The DNA of the CDR3 is TGTGCCAGCAGCGACACCGCGAACACCGGGGAGCTGTTTTTT. This gives the protein CASSDTANTGELFF. V is TRBV9 and J is TRBJ2-2; no reliable D call. Germline CDR1 reads SGDLS; CDR2 reads YYNGEE. Trimming took 3 bases from V and 0 from J, leaving 6 bases between them. The CDR3 sequence is 14 residues long.

The genes are TRBV7-2 and TRBJ2-7; D is tentatively TRBD1 or TRBD2 (6 bases each). The V end was cut by 6 bases, the J end by 6 bases, with 18 bases between. Germline loops: CDR1 SGHTA, CDR2 FQGNSA. This CDR3 comprises 14 residues. CDR3 loop: CASSPKTGAGEQYF. The DNA of the CDR3 is TGTGCCAGCAGTCCTAAGACGGGGGCGGGCGAGCAGTACTTC.

The rearrangement uses TRBV2 and TRBJ2-7, with D perhaps matching TRBD1 (5 bases). Trimming removed 4 bases at V and 0 bases at J, with 10 bases between. CDR1 is SNHLY and CDR2 is FYNNEI in the germline V gene. This CDR3 has 14 amino acids. Here the CDR3 DNA reads TGTGCCAGCAGTGGACAGTGGAGCTCCTACGAGCAGTACTTC. Translation gives CASSGQWSSYEQYF.

The sample holds one count of this clone. The CDR3 here is CATRRGRRSYEQYF. CDR3 nucleotide sequence: TGTGCCACCCGGCGGGGACGGAGGTCGTACGAGCAGTACTTC. The chain links TRBV19 to TRBJ2-7; D may be TRBD2 (6 bases). The CDR3 runs 14 residues. Trimming took 10 bases from V and 4 from J, leaving 20 bases between them. The V gene's germline CDR1 is LNHDA and CDR2 SQIVND (reference sequence).

The V call is TRBV5-6, the J call TRBJ2-7; 7 nucleotides align to TRBD2. V shed 0 bases and J 5 bases; nucleotides not matched to a gene: 14. This CDR3 is 17 amino acids long. In germline, CDR1 is SGHDT, CDR2 YYEEEE. This CDR3 is CASSLGGRGRWTDEQYF. In DNA, the CDR3 is TGTGCCAGCAGCTTGGGTGGGAGGGGACGTTGGACGGACGAGCAGTACTTC.